This entry lists 14 T cell receptor beta chains sequenced from one sample in a study of human T cells and chemical hapten exposure. Unfractionated whole blood was the source from which total RNA was extracted. What the library attached to individual cDNA molecules were unique molecular identifiers. TCRdb re-analysed the reads in MiXCR, keeping a single row per CDR3 protein. The data show 100,000 to 150,000 distinct CDR3 sequences, more than 8.5% seen once. The sample consisted of whole blood. Source of these receptors: a human donor in good health. Some clones in this sample may be carry-over from other donors' samples.

The V call is TRBV18, the J call TRBJ1-1; tentatively, D is TRBD1 (5 bases). V dropped 6 bases and J dropped 5 bases, with 19 bases sitting between them. Germline V gene lookup returns CDR1 KGHSH and CDR2 LQKENI. This CDR3 contains 15 residues. CDR3 DNA: TGTGCCAGCTCCCCCCTCGGGGGAGGAAGGACTGAAGCTTTCTTT. Translating gives CASSPLGGGRTEAFF. Full variable domain (rest looked up from reference TRBV18 and TRBJ1-1): NAGVMQNPRHLVRRRGQEARLRCSPMKGHSHVYWYRQLPEEGLKFMVYLQKENIIDESGMPKERFSAEFPKEGPSILRIQQVVRGDSAAYFCASSPLGGGRTEAFFGQGTRLTVV.

As for this clonotype: Given a much more abundant clone one base away, this may be a read error. The rearrangement joins TRBV6-2 or TRBV6-3 to TRBJ1-2; D not certain. Trimming shortened V by 0 bases and J by 2 bases, and 7 bases separated the two germline ends. Germline V lookup: CDR1 MNHEY, CDR2 SVGEGT. The CDR3 is made up of 14 amino acids. CDR3 residues: CASSYSAENYGYTF. For the CDR3, the DNA is TGTGCCAGCAGTTACTCAGCGGAGAACTATGGCTACACCTTC.

The J gene is TRBJ2-3, the V gene TRBV10-3; 8 positions agree with TRBD2. Looked up from germline, CDR1 is ENHRY and CDR2 is SYGVKD. J lost 0 bases, V lost 10 bases, and 6 bases had no gene match. The CDR3 runs 14 residues. Written as DNA, the CDR3 is TGTGCCACCGGGGCTAGCGGGAGCACAGATACGCAGTATTTT. Translation: CATGASGSTDTQYF.

There are a few counts of this clonotype. The genes are TRBV7-9 and TRBJ2-2, with D perhaps TRBD1 or TRBD2 (5 bases each). V was pared by 1 base and J by 1 base, with 7 bases between. This CDR3 spans 15 amino acids. CDR1 SEHNR and CDR2 FQNEAQ come from the germline V gene (reference sequence). The CDR3 spells CASSLGGENTGELFF. The CDR3 nucleotides are TGTGCCAGCAGCTTAGGAGGGGAGAACACCGGGGAGCTGTTTTTT.

In this sample, this clonotype turned up many times. The V and J genes are TRBV20-1 and TRBJ1-1; D call uncertain. This CDR3 spans 12 amino acids. Trimming stripped 6 bases from V and 2 bases from J, with 10 bases between. The germline gives CDR1 DFQATT, CDR2 SNEGSKA (reference sequence). CDR3 loop: CSAARSNTEAFF. DNA of the CDR3: TGCAGTGCCGCGAGGAGTAACACTGAAGCTTTCTTT.

This clonotype was detected a few times. This chain joins TRBV20-1 and TRBJ2-2; no firm D call. This CDR3 spans 12 amino acids. Between the trimmed V and J ends, which lost 3 bases and 4 bases, there was a span of 6 bases. Germline V gene sequence: CDR1 DFQATT, CDR2 SNEGSKA (reference sequence). The CDR3 sequence: CSARKSTGELFF. The CDR3 DNA follows: TGCAGTGCTAGGAAAAGCACCGGGGAGCTGTTTTTT.

At least ten counts were recorded for this clonotype. The chain carries TRBV7-8 and TRBJ1-1; D is undetermined. CDR3 size: 14 residues. From germline, CDR1 is SGHVS and CDR2 FQNEAQ. Trimming took off 1 base at V and 2 bases at J, with 8 bases between the two ends. The CDR3 sequence: CASSLGGLNTEAFF. The CDR3 coding sequence is TGTGCCAGCAGCTTAGGGGGATTAAACACTGAAGCTTTCTTT.

This clonotype has at least ten counts. This rearrangement joins TRBV7-6 to TRBJ2-1; tentative D call: TRBD2 (6 bases). The V end was cut by 5 bases, the J end by 1 base, with 9 bases between. The CDR3 length is 14 residues. Germline V CDR1 and CDR2: SGHVS, FNYEAQ. The CDR3 here is CASSGRESYNEQFF. The CDR3 DNA is TGTGCCAGCAGCGGCCGGGAGTCCTACAATGAGCAGTTCTTC.

This clonotype was seen repeatedly, ten times or more. The CDR3 loop is CSASGGGGGSYNEQFF. The CDR3 nucleotides read TGCAGCGCCTCCGGCGGCGGCGGGGGGTCCTACAATGAGCAGTTCTTC. This chain uses TRBV29-1 with TRBJ2-1, with 8 positions matching TRBD2. The CDR3 covers 16 residues. Germline CDR1 is SQVTM and CDR2 is ANQGSEA. V lost 7 bases to trimming and J lost 1 base; unmatched junction nucleotides: 12.

This clonotype was picked up many times. The chain links TRBV7-9 to TRBJ2-3; D unresolved. Per germline, CDR1 SEHNR and CDR2 FQNEAQ (reference sequence). Trimming took 1 base from V and 6 from J, leaving 11 bases between them. The CDR3 runs 14 residues. The CDR3 region is CASSLVSRADTQYF. CDR3 DNA sequence: TGTGCCAGCAGCTTAGTATCTAGAGCCGATACGCAGTATTTT.

The CDR3 sequence is CASSLDRGVSYEQYF. CDR3 nucleotides: TGCGCCAGCAGCCTCGACAGGGGCGTTTCCTACGAGCAGTACTTC. J is TRBJ2-7 and V is TRBV5-1; 8 bases are shared with TRBD1. The germline CDR1 and CDR2 sequences are SGHRS and YFSETQ. The CDR3 sequence is 15 residues long. Losses at the gene ends were 4 bases for V and 1 base for J; bases not matched to a gene: 7.

Ten or more counts support this clonotype. The rearrangement links TRBV5-1 to TRBJ2-3; D is possibly TRBD2 (5 bases). There are 13 residues in the CDR3. Germline V gives CDR1 SGHRS, CDR2 YFSETQ. V lost 5 bases to trimming and J lost 5 bases, with 12 bases between them. The CDR3 region is CASSSLSGDTQYF. Here the CDR3 DNA reads TGCGCCAGCAGTTCCTTAAGCGGAGATACGCAGTATTTT.

This clonotype has only one observation. The junction departs from germline at one end; a sequencing error may be responsible. This chain uses TRBV5-1 with TRBJ2-2, with 7 bases identical to TRBD1. This CDR3 is built from 15 residues. The germline V gene encodes CDR1 SGHRS and CDR2 YFSETQ. CDR3 nucleotides: TGCGCTAGCAGCTGGGACAGACTGAACACCGGGGAGCTGTTTTTT. Translation: CASSWDRLNTGELFF.

This clonotype was recorded many times. V and J are TRBV10-3 and TRBJ2-1; D is unclear. Trimming pared 10 bases from V and 0 bases from J, leaving 16 bases between. Germline V gene lookup returns CDR1 ENHRY and CDR2 SYGVKD. The CDR3 length is 15 residues. DNA of the CDR3: TGTGCCACGACCCCCACGAGTAGCTCCTACAATGAGCAGTTCTTC. Its translation is CATTPTSSSYNEQFF.